The 5 T cell receptor beta chains below come from one sample, sequenced in a study of cytomegalovirus exposure and HLA in healthy donors. Both 60 Vbeta primers and 13 Jbeta primers went into the PCR. Clones were read by immunoSEQ multiplex PCR, and TCRdb kept only the in-frame ones, dropping some. The data hold roughly 80,000 clones, with approximately 71% observed a single time. Material for sequencing was PBMCs. These receptors originate from a woman between 40 and 50 years old in good health and CMV-seronegative.

The chain employs TRBV28 and TRBJ1-5, with 7 bases matching TRBD1. This CDR3 region has 14 residues. V trimming: 5 bases; J trimming: 9 bases; junction bases outside the gene matches: 10. CDR1 and CDR2 (germline): MDHEN, SYDVKM. The DNA of the CDR3 is TGTGCCAGCAGTAGGACAGGCTCCTGGGGGCCCCAGCATTTT. It encodes CASSRTGSWGPQHF.

J is TRBJ2-7 and V is TRBV25-1, with a possible D match to TRBD2 (5 bases). The CDR3 contains 14 residues. Per germline, CDR1 MGHDK and CDR2 SYGVNS. Trimming removed 2 bases at V and 3 bases at J, with 11 bases between. CDR3 residues: CASSEDLGSYEQYF. The CDR3 DNA reads TGTGCCAGCAGTGAAGATTTAGGGAGCTACGAGCAGTACTTC.

The chain employs TRBV28 and TRBJ1-1; 8 nucleotides agree with TRBD1. The CDR3 runs to 14 residues. Germline loops: CDR1 MDHEN, CDR2 SYDVKM. V lost 8 bases and J lost 0; bases outside the gene matches: 5. CDR3: CASLTGGMNTEAFF. The CDR3 nucleotides read TGTGCCAGCCTTACAGGGGGTATGAACACTGAAGCTTTCTTT.

V usage is TRBV6-1 and J usage is TRBJ1-5; TRBD1 is a possible D gene (6 bases). Germline CDR1 MNHNS, CDR2 SASEGT. The CDR3 runs 17 residues. V lost 3 bases and J lost 4, with 19 bases in between. CDR3 sequence (DNA): TGTGCCAGCAGTGACCCAGTCGGGGGGCTAGGTAATCAGCCCCAGCATTTT. Amino acids: CASSDPVGGLGNQPQHF.

The chain employs TRBV19 and TRBJ1-2, with TRBD1 matching 9 bases. V shed 4 bases and J 6 bases; nucleotides not matched to a gene: 9. Germline CDR1 reads LNHDA; CDR2 reads SQIVND (reference sequence). CDR3 length: 15 amino acids. CDR3 protein: CASSTTGGAGDGYTF. Written as DNA, the CDR3 is TGTGCCAGTAGTACAACAGGGGGCGCTGGGGATGGCTACACCTTC.